The 16 T cell receptor beta chains given below trace back to one sample, sequenced in a study of blood T cell repertoires in COVID-19. Libraries were prepared by immunoSEQ multiplex PCR; TCRdb keeps only in-frame clonotypes and omits some of them. The table records some 240,000 clones, about 90% of them present only once. Sequenced material: peripheral blood. These receptors came from a woman aged 70 to 79 with COVID-19, enrolled during active disease.

V gene TRBV15 combines with J gene TRBJ1-2; D remains unclear. This CDR3 region has 13 residues. The germline gives CDR1 LNHNV, CDR2 YYDKDF (reference sequence). Deletions cut 3 bases from V and 6 bases from J, with 11 bases between. CDR3 nucleotides: TGTGCCACCAGCAGGACCGACATAGATGGCTACACCTTC. This encodes CATSRTDIDGYTF.

V and J are TRBV27 and TRBJ1-2; D is possibly TRBD1 (5 bases). The length of the CDR3 is 13 residues. In germline, CDR1 is MNHEY, CDR2 SMNVEV (reference sequence). Trimming left V 5 bases short and J 5 bases short, with 12 bases between. Here the CDR3 reads CASSRGGGYGYTF. CDR3 coding DNA: TGTGCCAGCAGTCGGGGGGGAGGGTATGGCTACACCTTC.

This sequence joins TRBV27 and TRBJ1-4; D may be TRBD1 (5 bases). V was pared by 3 bases and J by 4 bases, with 6 bases between. The germline V gene has CDR1 MNHEY and CDR2 SMNVEV (reference sequence). The CDR3 is 13 amino acids. The CDR3 reads CASSFRDNEKLFF. The CDR3 DNA reads as TGTGCCAGCAGTTTCAGGGATAATGAAAAACTGTTTTTT.

V usage is TRBV30 and J usage is TRBJ2-5; TRBD2 aligns across 8 bases. The CDR3 is 14 residues long. Germline V gene lookup returns CDR1 GTSNPN and CDR2 SVGIG (reference sequence). V lost 3 bases, J lost 5 bases, and 8 bases stayed unmatched. For the CDR3, the DNA is TGTGCCTGGAGCGAGGATGCGGGAGGTGAGACCCAGTACTTC. Residues: CAWSEDAGGETQYF.

This clone showed up just once. This chain links TRBV7-9 with TRBJ1-1; perhaps TRBD1 as D (5 bases). Germline lookup yields CDR1 SEHNR and CDR2 FQNEAQ (reference sequence). V was clipped by 5 bases and J by 0 bases, with 16 bases between them. The CDR3 loop spans 16 amino acids. The CDR3: CASSRAGGLMNTEAFF. The CDR3 coding sequence is TGTGCCAGCAGCCGAGCGGGGGGACTCATGAACACTGAAGCTTTCTTT.

This clone was seen repeatedly, ten times or more. The chain recombines TRBV12-5 with TRBJ2-7, with TRBD2 identical over 11 bases. The V gene end was trimmed by 6 bases and the J gene end by 2 bases; junction bases not matched to a gene: 6. CDR1 is LGHNT and CDR2 is FRNRAP in the germline V gene. The CDR3 spans 15 residues. The CDR3 DNA is TGTGCTAGTGGCACTAGCGGGAGTACCACCTACGAGCAGTACTTC. Its protein product is CASGTSGSTTYEQYF.

The V gene is TRBV2, the J gene TRBJ2-7; TRBD1 aligns across 7 bases. Germline V gene lookup returns CDR1 SNHLY and CDR2 FYNNEI. After removal of 7 bases from V and 2 bases from J, the junction contained 5 bases not matched to a gene. The CDR3 is 13 amino acids. CDR3 sequence: CASTRQGTYEQYF. In DNA, the CDR3 is TGTGCCAGCACTAGACAGGGAACCTACGAGCAGTACTTC.

The chain recombines TRBV6-5 with TRBJ2-2; TRBD1 aligns across 9 bases. Germline lookup yields CDR1 MNHEY and CDR2 SVGAGI. V was clipped by 4 bases and J by 5 bases; unmatched bases: 5. The CDR3 has 15 amino acids. The CDR3 here is CASSSYRGLTGELFF. For the CDR3, the DNA is TGTGCCAGCAGTTCCTACAGGGGGCTTACCGGGGAGCTGTTTTTT.

The J gene is TRBJ1-6, the V gene TRBV2; 7 positions agree with TRBD1. The junction had 7 bases not matched to a gene; V was cut back by 6 bases and J by 8 bases. Per the germline V gene, CDR1 is SNHLY and CDR2 is FYNNEI. The CDR3 contains 14 residues. The CDR3 region is CASRTNTGDSPLHF. CDR3 DNA sequence: TGTGCCAGCAGAACAAATACAGGGGATTCACCCCTCCACTTT.

The chain combines TRBV2 with TRBJ1-5; TRBD1 agrees at 8 bases. Trimming removed 5 bases from V and 6 bases from J; junction bases left unmatched: 9. CDR1 SNHLY and CDR2 FYNNEI come from the germline V gene. The length of the CDR3 is 15 residues. The CDR3 region is CASSPGTGGGQPQHF. Here the CDR3 DNA reads TGTGCCAGCAGTCCCGGGACAGGCGGCGGTCAGCCCCAGCATTTT.

The chain combines TRBV28 with TRBJ1-5, with 7 bases identical to TRBD1. CDR3 size: 16 residues. Trimming at V came to 3 bases and at J to 6 bases, leaving 11 bases not matched to a gene. Per germline, CDR1 MDHEN and CDR2 SYDVKM. This chain's CDR3 is CASSLLMRRTGQPQHF. CDR3 bases: TGTGCCAGCAGTTTGCTTATGAGACGGACAGGTCAGCCCCAGCATTTT.

The chain joins TRBV4-1 to TRBJ1-5, with a possible D match to TRBD1 (5 bases). The CDR3 has 17 residues. Germline values: CDR1 MGHRA, CDR2 YSYEKL. Between the trimmed V and J ends, which lost 0 bases and 4 bases, there was a span of 16 bases. In DNA form, the CDR3 reads TGCGCCAGCAGCCAAGAGTCGGGGGTGAGAGGGAATCAGCCCCAGCATTTT. It encodes CASSQESGVRGNQPQHF.

This clone has just one count. J is TRBJ1-6 and V is TRBV7-8; TRBD1 aligns across 10 bases. From germline, CDR1 is SGHVS and CDR2 FQNEAQ. V gave up 5 bases and J gave up 7 bases; unmatched junction bases: 5. There are 15 residues in the CDR3. CDR3 sequence reads: CASSGRDRGNSPLHF. In nucleotides, the CDR3 is TGTGCCAGCAGCGGCCGGGACAGGGGAAATTCACCCCTCCACTTT. Drawing the rest from reference TRBV7-8 and TRBJ1-6, the complete variable domain is GAGVSQSPRYKVAKRGQDVALRCDPISGHVSLFWYQQALGQGPEFLTYFQNEAQLDKSGLPSDRFFAERPEGSVSTLKIQRTQQEDSAVYLCASSGRDRGNSPLHFGNGTRLTVT.

J is TRBJ1-2 and V is TRBV6-2 or TRBV6-3; D might be TRBD1 (5 bases). The germline V gene encodes CDR1 MNHEY and CDR2 SVGEGT. V gave up 5 bases and J gave up 0 bases, with 13 bases separating them. The CDR3 extends over 15 amino acids. The CDR3 is CASSQLDTSNYGYTF. The CDR3 DNA sequence: TGTGCCAGCAGTCAACTGGACACCTCTAACTATGGCTACACCTTC.

The chain employs TRBV7-3 and TRBJ2-7; D unresolved. V dropped 5 bases and J dropped 5 bases, with 13 bases sitting between them. Germline lookup yields CDR1 SGHTA and CDR2 FQGTGA. The CDR3 extends over 13 amino acids. CDR3 DNA sequence: TGTGCCAGCAGCCGCGGCCCGACGGACGAGCAGTACTTC. It encodes CASSRGPTDEQYF.

The rearrangement joins TRBV30 to TRBJ2-4, with D possibly matching TRBD1 (5 bases). This CDR3 has 13 amino acids. The germline CDR1 and CDR2 sequences are GTSNPN and SVGIG (reference sequence). V dropped 2 bases and J dropped 1 base, with 6 bases sitting between them. CDR3 loop: CAWSKGAKNIQYF. In DNA, the CDR3 is TGTGCCTGGAGTAAGGGGGCCAAAAACATTCAGTACTTC.